The rows below give T cell receptor beta chains drawn from one sample of a study of CD8+ T cells in alopecia areata. Method: immunoSEQ multiplex PCR; TCRdb's copy keeps in-frame clones and lacks some. The repertoire holds 200,000 or so clones, with 40% to 45% as singletons. This specimen consisted of CD4+ T cells sorted from blood, obtained at approximately week 39, from a patient treated with tofacitinib. The receptors stem from a human donor with alopecia areata. Both conserved end residues are part of each CDR3. Each record gives: clone size, V gene, D gene, J gene, CDR3 protein, CDR3 DNA. A D gene is named only where the DNA matches it firmly. Not every row has a clone size; where given, it reads once, few, many or a size class.

.,TRBV30,TRBD1,TRBJ2-5,CAWSAARGETQYF,TGTGCCTGGAGTGCGGCCAGGGGGGAGACCCAGTACTTC
.,TRBV30,TRBD1,TRBJ2-7,CAWSRDSTYEQYF,TGTGCCTGGAGCCGGGACAGTACCTACGAGCAGTACTTC
.,TRBV5-6,.,TRBJ2-7,CASAHGQGPYEQYF,TGTGCCAGCGCCCACGGGCAGGGGCCCTACGAGCAGTACTTC
few,TRBV18,.,TRBJ1-5,CASSLQEYQPQHF,TGTGCCAGCTCACTACAGGAGTATCAGCCCCAGCATTTT
.,TRBV30,.,TRBJ1-3,CAWGRPGGNTIYF,TGTGCCTGGGGCAGACCAGGAGGAAACACCATATATTTT
.,TRBV6-1,.,TRBJ1-3,CASSQGLGGNTIYF,TGTGCCAGCAGTCAGGGCCTGGGCGGAAACACCATATATTTT
.,TRBV7-3,.,TRBJ2-5,CASSPNGGTLLGETQYF,TGTGCCAGCAGCCCCAATGGCGGGACACTCCTGGGGGAGACCCAGTACTTC
many,TRBV9,TRBD2,TRBJ2-7,CASSTWEGGSNEQYF,TGTGCCAGCAGCACCTGGGAGGGTGGATCTAACGAGCAGTACTTC
.,TRBV2,.,TRBJ2-2,CASSESGGESPGELFF,TGTGCCAGCAGTGAATCCGGGGGCGAGTCGCCCGGGGAGCTGTTTTTT
.,TRBV19,.,TRBJ2-3,CASGGTDADTQYF,TGTGCCAGTGGGGGAACGGACGCAGATACGCAGTATTTT
few,TRBV5-6,.,TRBJ1-1,CASSSWGLNTEAFF,TGTGCCAGCAGCTCCTGGGGGTTGAACACTGAAGCTTTCTTT
few,TRBV4-2,.,TRBJ1-2,CASSLSNRGSRYGYTF,TGTGCCAGCAGCCTCTCCAATCGGGGATCACGGTATGGCTACACCTTC
.,TRBV25-1,.,TRBJ2-5,CASSDQGTETQYF,TGTGCCAGCAGTGACCAAGGGACAGAGACCCAGTACTTC
.,TRBV30,TRBD1,TRBJ1-2,CAWRSRGLYGYTF,TGTGCCTGGAGATCCAGGGGGCTCTATGGCTACACCTTC
.,TRBV18,TRBD2,TRBJ2-2,CASSSPGLAYTGELFF,TGTGCCAGCAGTTCCCCGGGACTAGCGTACACCGGGGAGCTGTTTTTT
few,TRBV11-2,.,TRBJ2-2,CASSTLPGHLTGELFF,TGTGCCAGCAGTACCCTTCCGGGACATCTCACCGGGGAGCTGTTTTTT
few,TRBV5-1,TRBD2,TRBJ2-7,CASSLWLAGMTYEQYF,TGCGCCAGCAGCTTGTGGCTAGCGGGGATGACTTACGAGCAGTACTTC
.,TRBV27,TRBD2,TRBJ2-7,CASSPGGRKGEQYF,TGTGCCAGCAGTCCCGGCGGGAGGAAGGGCGAGCAGTACTTC
.,TRBV9,TRBD1,TRBJ2-5,CASSVDFRAPGQFQETQYF,TGTGCCAGCAGCGTAGATTTTCGGGCCCCGGGACAGTTTCAAGAGACCCAGTACTTC
.,TRBV7-2,TRBD1,TRBJ2-7,CASSSDRGLGEQYF,TGTGCCAGCAGCTCGGACAGGGGGCTCGGCGAGCAGTACTTC
few,TRBV5-4,.,TRBJ2-1,CASSQVEGNEQFF,TGTGCCAGCAGCCAAGTCGAGGGGAATGAGCAGTTCTTC
few,TRBV11-2,TRBD1,TRBJ1-3,CASSLDPRGKGNTIYF,TGTGCCAGCAGCTTAGATCCCAGGGGGAAGGGAAACACCATATATTTT
few,TRBV29-1,TRBD1,TRBJ1-4,CSVAGQGVGEKLFF,TGCAGCGTTGCTGGACAGGGAGTTGGTGAAAAACTGTTTTTT
few,TRBV29-1,.,TRBJ2-7,CSVKSGRLEQYF,TGCAGCGTTAAAAGTGGGCGGCTGGAGCAGTACTTC
few,TRBV30,.,TRBJ1-5,CAWSPTQGNQPQHF,TGTGCCTGGAGCCCCACGCAGGGCAATCAGCCCCAGCATTTT
.,TRBV18,TRBD1,TRBJ2-7,CASSRGQGEYEQYF,TGTGCCAGCTCCCGCGGGCAGGGGGAGTACGAGCAGTACTTC
few,TRBV10-3,TRBD2,TRBJ2-5,CAIRGTIGKTQYF,TGTGCCATCAGGGGGACTATCGGAAAGACCCAGTACTTC
few,TRBV18,.,TRBJ1-1,CASSPVRGEAFF,TGTGCCAGCTCACCAGTCAGGGGAGAAGCTTTCTTT
.,TRBV7-2,TRBD2,TRBJ2-2,CASTNSGMDGITGELFF,TGTGCCAGCACCAATAGCGGGATGGACGGTATCACCGGGGAGCTGTTTTTT
few,TRBV29-1,.,TRBJ2-1,CSVLGIGDEQFF,TGCAGCGTTCTAGGGATCGGGGATGAGCAGTTCTTC
once,TRBV5-4,.,TRBJ2-2,CASSLLGTTAGELFF,TGTGCCAGCAGCTTATTAGGGACCACAGCCGGGGAGCTGTTTTTT
.,TRBV2,TRBD1,TRBJ1-1,CASIRFRGTVDTEAFF,TGTGCCAGCATACGATTTCGTGGGACAGTGGACACTGAAGCTTTCTTT
once,TRBV27,.,TRBJ2-4,CAILAKNIQYF,TGTGCCATCCTAGCCAAAAACATTCAGTACTTC
few,TRBV19,.,TRBJ2-5,CASSIRGPETQYF,TGTGCCAGTAGTATTAGAGGGCCAGAGACCCAGTACTTC
.,TRBV28,.,TRBJ2-7,CASSLSKGFYEQYF,TGTGCCAGCAGTTTAAGTAAGGGATTCTACGAGCAGTACTTC
.,TRBV29-1,TRBD2,TRBJ2-7,CSVGTGLAGVEQYF,TGCAGCGTTGGGACAGGACTAGCGGGAGTCGAGCAGTACTTC
.,TRBV6-5,TRBD2,TRBJ2-1,CASGRAGESYNEQFF,TGTGCCAGCGGCAGGGCGGGAGAGTCCTACAATGAGCAGTTCTTC
few,TRBV4-2,.,TRBJ1-3,CASSQDSKYSNRGNTIYF,TGTGCCAGCAGCCAAGATTCCAAGTACAGCAATCGTGGAAACACCATATATTTT
.,TRBV18,.,TRBJ1-5,CASSPPSNRGQPQHF,TGTGCCAGCTCACCACCAAGTAACCGGGGCCAGCCCCAGCATTTT
.,TRBV11-2,.,TRBJ2-6,CASSRLVSGANVLTF,TGTGCCAGCAGCCGGCTGGTCTCTGGGGCCAACGTCCTGACTTTC